The 31 T cell receptor beta chains in this list originate from one sample, sequenced in a study of T-cell reconstitution after alpha-beta-depleted transplantation in children. The authors prepared the TCRbeta library with unique molecular identifiers. From the PCR reads, TCRdb called clonotypes with MiXCR, one entry per CDR3 protein. The profile shows hundreds of thousands of distinct CDR3 sequences, 15% to 20% of them singletons. Sequencing used PBMCs, mostly from graft donor cells, obtained 360 days after TCRalphabeta/CD19-depleted stem cell transplant. The receptors were sampled from a boy in the first two years of life who had a stem cell transplant for Wiskott-Aldrich syndrome, so the T cells may come from the graft donor.

The gene calls are TRBV4-3 and TRBJ2-1; 8 bases match TRBD2. Looked up from germline, CDR1 is LGHNA and CDR2 is YSLEER. The CDR3 length is 18 residues. V lost 4 bases, J lost 4 bases, and 15 bases stayed unmatched. CDR3: CASSPYAAWEREYNEQFF. CDR3 coding DNA: TGCGCCAGCAGCCCATACGCCGCTTGGGAGCGGGAGTACAATGAGCAGTTCTTC.

This clonotype was observed a few times. The chain recombines TRBV12-3 or TRBV12-4 with TRBJ2-3; TRBD1 or TRBD2 may be the D gene (7 bases each). This CDR3 has 15 amino acids. The V end was cut by 3 bases, the J end by 4 bases, with 14 bases between. The CDR3 nucleotides are TGTGCCAGCAGTTTTCTGACAGGGAGGGCAGATACGCAGTATTTT. This translates into CASSFLTGRADTQYF.

A note on this clonotype: Germline and junction disagree at one end, which may indicate a read error. This chain joins TRBV20-1 and TRBJ2-3, with 11 bases identical to TRBD2. Per the germline V gene, CDR1 is DFQATT and CDR2 is SNEGSKA (reference sequence). The CDR3 extends over 17 amino acids. Here the CDR3 reads CCARPSPSGGRTDTQYF. CDR3 in DNA: TGCTGTGCTAGACCCTCCCCTAGCGGGGGGCGCACAGATACGCAGTATTTT.

The J gene is TRBJ1-5, the V gene TRBV12-3 or TRBV12-4; unclear D gene. CDR3 size: 15 residues. V lost 3 bases, J lost 0 bases, and 9 bases lay in between. In DNA form, the CDR3 reads TGTGCCAGCAGTTTGGCAGCTAATAGCAATCAGCCCCAGCATTTT. Translation: CASSLAANSNQPQHF.

J is TRBJ2-5 and V is TRBV2; unclear D gene. The length of the CDR3 is 12 residues. Trimming shortened V by 1 base and J by 2 bases, and 2 bases separated the two germline ends. The germline CDR1 and CDR2 sequences are SNHLY and FYNNEI. The CDR3 sequence: CASSEEQETQYF. The CDR3, as DNA: TGTGCCAGCAGTGAAGAACAAGAGACCCAGTACTTC.

V is TRBV6-1 and J is TRBJ2-3, with 9 positions matching TRBD2. From germline, CDR1 is MNHNS and CDR2 SASEGT. This CDR3 is built from 16 residues. The trim removed 7 bases at V and 2 bases at J, leaving 10 bases unmatched. The CDR3 sequence: CASNPLAGDYTDTQYF. CDR3 nucleotide sequence: TGTGCCAGCAACCCCTTAGCGGGGGACTACACAGATACGCAGTATTTT.

This clonotype appeared a few times. This chain links TRBV5-1 with TRBJ2-2; weak D call: TRBD1 (5 bases). V was clipped by 2 bases and J by 5 bases, with 13 bases between them. Germline V gene data show CDR1 as SGHRS and CDR2 as YFSETQ. This CDR3 is 15 amino acids long. CDR3 DNA: TGCGCCAGCAGCTTTATAGGGGCCGGAACCGGGGAGCTGTTTTTT. As protein: CASSFIGAGTGELFF.

This clonotype was seen more than once but under ten times. CDR3 in DNA: TGTGCCAGCAGTTCGGGGACAAAGGGGGAAGAGACCCAGTACTTC. This translates into CASSSGTKGEETQYF. The rearrangement links TRBV12-3 or TRBV12-4 to TRBJ2-5; possible D gene TRBD1, 6 bases. The germline V and J ends were trimmed by 4 bases and 3 bases, with 15 bases remaining between them. CDR3 length equals 15 residues.

This clonotype was counted between two and nine times. The chain combines TRBV3-1 with TRBJ1-6; D unresolved. The germline gives CDR1 LGHDT, CDR2 YNNKEL (reference sequence). V gave up 3 bases and J gave up 8 bases, with 5 bases separating them. The CDR3 covers 12 residues. CDR3 DNA sequence: TGTGCCAGCAGCCATGGATATTCACCCCTCCACTTT. It encodes CASSHGYSPLHF.

The CDR3 sequence is CSAALAIYNEQFF. The CDR3 coding sequence is TGCAGTGCAGCGCTAGCGATATACAATGAGCAGTTCTTC. The V call is TRBV20-1, the J call TRBJ2-1, with D possibly being TRBD2 (6 bases). Germline assignment: CDR1 DFQATT and CDR2 SNEGSKA (reference sequence). This CDR3 has 13 amino acids. Trimming took 6 bases from V and 4 from J, leaving 13 bases between them.

In this sample, this clonotype turned up a few times. The chain couples TRBV10-1 to TRBJ2-7; D is perhaps TRBD1 (6 bases). This CDR3 spans 14 amino acids. CDR1 and CDR2 from the germline V gene are WNHNN and SYGVQD (reference sequence). Trimming removed 3 bases at V and 3 bases at J, with 12 bases between. For the CDR3, the DNA is TGCGCCAGCAGTGAAGCAGGGGTAGACTACGAGCAGTACTTC. It specifies CASSEAGVDYEQYF.

The chain uses TRBV6-5 and TRBJ1-5, with 9 bases lining up with TRBD1. Germline CDR1 reads MNHEY; CDR2 reads SVGAGI. V shed 1 base, J shed 3 bases, and the junction held 1 base outside the gene matches. The CDR3 has 15 residues. CDR3 bases: TGTGCCAGCAGTTACTGGGACAGGGACAATCAGCCCCAGCATTTT. Its protein product is CASSYWDRDNQPQHF.

The chain uses TRBV28 and TRBJ1-4; weak D call: TRBD1 (5 bases). Per the germline V gene, CDR1 is MDHEN and CDR2 is SYDVKM. The V and J ends lost 5 bases and 3 bases respectively, with 16 bases between them. The CDR3 spans 16 residues. The CDR3 here is CASSPSIGGANEKLFF. The CDR3 DNA is TGTGCCAGCAGTCCGTCTATCGGGGGAGCTAATGAAAAACTGTTTTTT.

The CDR3 here is CASSPPLAGVRGQFF. DNA of the CDR3: TGTGCCAGCAGTCCCCCCCTAGCGGGGGTACGGGGGCAGTTCTTC. This chain connects TRBV12-3 or TRBV12-4 to TRBJ2-1; 10 bases line up with TRBD2. Losses at the gene ends were 5 bases for V and 12 bases for J; bases not matched to a gene: 13. This CDR3 comprises 15 residues.

The CDR3 sequence is CASSPTPTGQAFF. The CDR3 coding sequence is TGTGCCAGCAGTCCGACGCCGACGGGACAAGCTTTCTTT. The chain combines TRBV27 with TRBJ1-1; D may be TRBD1 (5 bases). Germline V gene data show CDR1 as MNHEY and CDR2 as SMNVEV (reference sequence). The V end lost 5 bases, the J end lost 9 bases, and 16 bases lay between the germline ends. The CDR3 spans 13 residues.

This rearrangement joins TRBV10-3 to TRBJ1-2; 9 bases are a match to TRBD1. Trimming cost V 4 bases and J 4 bases; bases outside gene matches: 10. CDR1 and CDR2 from the germline V gene are ENHRY and SYGVKD. CDR3 length equals 16 residues. CDR3 nucleotides: TGTGCCATCAGTGTACCCCTCCGACAGGGGGTCTATGGCTACACCTTC. This codes for CAISVPLRQGVYGYTF.

This clonotype was observed at least ten times. The chain employs TRBV5-1 and TRBJ1-1; maybe TRBD1 (5 bases). V lost 0 bases, J lost 5 bases, and 14 bases lay in between. The CDR3 totals 15 residues. Germline values: CDR1 SGHRS, CDR2 YFSETQ. The CDR3 DNA follows: TGCGCCAGCAGCTTGGCCGGGCGGTGGGGGACTGAAGCTTTCTTT. This translates into CASSLAGRWGTEAFF.

This chain joins TRBV27 and TRBJ2-5; D call uncertain. Germline V gene lookup returns CDR1 MNHEY and CDR2 SMNVEV (reference sequence). This CDR3 has 15 amino acids. V shed 6 bases and J shed 3 bases, with 17 bases lying between them. The chain's CDR3 is CASSSDREAEETQYF. CDR3 bases: TGTGCCAGCAGCTCTGACCGAGAGGCGGAAGAGACCCAGTACTTC.

This clonotype was found many times. The chain has TRBV9 and TRBJ2-2; TRBD2 might be the D (6 bases). Per the germline V gene, CDR1 is SGDLS and CDR2 is YYNGEE. The V end was cut by 5 bases, the J end by 5 bases, with 10 bases between. This CDR3 contains 13 residues. The CDR3 DNA sequence: TGTGCCAGCAGTGCCCGGGGGACCGGGGAGCTGTTTTTT. Its protein product is CASSARGTGELFF.

This clonotype appeared a few times. This chain connects TRBV12-3 or TRBV12-4 to TRBJ2-1; 11 bases fit TRBD2. The CDR3 extends over 17 amino acids. Germline trimming cut 0 bases from V and 2 bases from J; bases unmatched to any gene: 3. The chain's CDR3 is CASSLASGRVTYNEQFF. The CDR3 coding sequence is TGTGCCAGCAGTTTAGCTAGCGGGAGGGTAACCTACAATGAGCAGTTCTTC.

This clonotype was counted many times. The rearrangement joins TRBV7-2 to TRBJ1-1, with 8 bases identical to TRBD1. This CDR3 is built from 15 residues. Germline loops: CDR1 SGHTA, CDR2 FQGNSA. After removal of 0 bases from V and 6 bases from J, the junction contained 6 bases not matched to a gene. The CDR3 DNA reads as TGTGCCAGCAGCTTAGCGCAGGGGGCCTGGGCTGAAGCTTTCTTT. Protein sequence: CASSLAQGAWAEAFF.

In this sample, this clonotype turned up a few times. The rearrangement links TRBV20-1 to TRBJ2-5; tentatively, D is TRBD2 (5 bases). The CDR3 loop spans 11 amino acids. The germline V gene encodes CDR1 DFQATT and CDR2 SNEGSKA (reference sequence). With 8 bases removed from V and 5 bases from J, the gap between germline ends came to 12 bases. The CDR3 nucleotides are TGCAGTTTCGTTAGGGAGGAGACCCAGTACTTC. Translated, it gives CSFVREETQYF.

Many counts were recorded for this clonotype. The chain combines TRBV12-3 or TRBV12-4 with TRBJ2-1, with TRBD2 identical over 10 bases. There are 15 residues in the CDR3. J lost 4 bases, V lost 0 bases, and 0 bases had no gene match. CDR3 coding DNA: TGTGCCAGCAGTTTAGCACTAGCGGGATACAATGAGCAGTTCTTC. It is translated as CASSLALAGYNEQFF.

The sample holds a few counts of this clonotype. DNA of the CDR3: TGTGCCAGCAGTTTAAGAGGCCTGAAGGGATCCAATGAGCAGTTCTTC. The encoded protein is CASSLRGLKGSNEQFF. The chain employs TRBV12-3 or TRBV12-4 and TRBJ2-1; D not certain. This CDR3 spans 16 amino acids. The V end lost 2 bases, the J end lost 6 bases, and 17 bases lay between the germline ends.

This chain joins TRBV5-5 and TRBJ2-2; 9 positions match TRBD1. The CDR3 loop spans 16 amino acids. Germline assignment: CDR1 SGHKS and CDR2 YYEKEE (reference sequence). V lost 4 bases and J lost 7; bases outside the gene matches: 11. DNA of the CDR3: TGTGCCAGCAGCCCACCCGGGACAGGGATTGTCGGGGAGCTGTTTTTT. Amino acid sequence: CASSPPGTGIVGELFF.

The chain combines TRBV3-1 with TRBJ2-3; 9 bases match TRBD2. Looked up from germline, CDR1 is LGHDT and CDR2 is YNNKEL (reference sequence). The CDR3 spans 16 residues. V lost 2 bases to trimming and J lost 6 bases; unmatched junction nucleotides: 9. CDR3 region: CASSQSAGSGSDTQYF. As DNA, the CDR3 is TGTGCCAGCAGCCAATCGGCGGGTAGCGGGAGTGATACGCAGTATTTT.

The chain has TRBV2 and TRBJ2-7; D possibly matches TRBD1 or TRBD2 (6 bases each). Trimming shortened V by 7 bases and J by 3 bases, and 22 bases separated the two germline ends. The V gene's germline CDR1 is SNHLY and CDR2 FYNNEI. The CDR3 has 16 amino acids. CDR3 coding DNA: TGTGCCAGCATTCCCGGGGGATCAGGGGATCTCTACGAGCAGTACTTC. Protein product: CASIPGGSGDLYEQYF. Supplemented by reference TRBV2 and TRBJ2-7, the full variable domain reads EPEVTQTPSHQVTQMGQEVILRCVPISNHLYFYWYRQILGQKVEFLVSFYNNEISEKSEIFDDQFSVERPDGSNFTLKIRSTKLEDSAMYFCASIPGGSGDLYEQYFGPGTRLTVT.

In this sample, this clonotype turned up a few times. The chain carries TRBV15 and TRBJ1-5; 9 bases line up with TRBD1. The V gene end was trimmed by 5 bases and the J gene end by 4 bases; junction bases not matched to a gene: 6. Germline loops: CDR1 LNHNV, CDR2 YYDKDF (reference sequence). This CDR3 region has 15 residues. This chain's CDR3 is CATSGPGTGNQPQHF. CDR3 DNA: TGTGCCACCAGCGGCCCCGGGACAGGGAATCAGCCCCAGCATTTT. Based on the CDR3 plus reference TRBV15 and TRBJ1-5, the full variable domain is DAMVIQNPRYQVTQFGKPVTLSCSQTLNHNVMYWYQQKSSQAPKLLFHYYDKDFNNEADTPDNFQSRRPNTSFCFLDIRSPGLGDTAMYLCATSGPGTGNQPQHFGDGTRLSIL.

This clonotype showed up just a few times. This chain uses TRBV6-1 with TRBJ2-2, with 8 positions matching TRBD1. V was clipped by 5 bases and J by 0 bases; unmatched bases: 5. The CDR3 runs 16 residues. Germline V CDR1 and CDR2: MNHNS, SASEGT. CDR3 DNA sequence: TGTGCCAGCAGTCCCCGGGACAGGCCGAACACCGGGGAGCTGTTTTTT. It codes for CASSPRDRPNTGELFF.

This chain joins TRBV5-1 and TRBJ1-1; D is possibly TRBD1 (6 bases). V dropped 3 bases and J dropped 2 bases, with 11 bases sitting between them. CDR1 and CDR2 (germline): SGHRS, YFSETQ. The CDR3 loop spans 14 amino acids. The CDR3: CASSWGQTNTEAFF. CDR3 nucleotides: TGCGCCAGCAGCTGGGGACAAACTAACACTGAAGCTTTCTTT.

This clonotype occurred a few times. The chain employs TRBV20-1 and TRBJ2-5; D gene ambiguous. Germline values: CDR1 DFQATT, CDR2 SNEGSKA (reference sequence). With 4 bases removed from V and 1 base from J, the gap between germline ends came to 7 bases. The CDR3 runs 12 residues. In DNA, the CDR3 is TGCAGTGCTAAGGGATTCCAAGAGACCCAGTACTTC. The encoded protein is CSAKGFQETQYF.